The subject of this entry is one TCR beta chain. The data were obtained in a study of shared T cell receptors in the human thymus. Using immunoSEQ multiplex PCR, the repertoire was profiled, and TCRdb retains in-frame clones only, with some absent. The table shows under 850,000 clones, with around nine tenths occurring only once. CDR1 is MNHNS and CDR2 is SASEGT in the germline V gene. This CDR3 has 15 amino acids. Trimming removed 9 bases from V and 3 bases from J; junction bases left unmatched: 11. This same sample was also part of a study on human thymus T cells. That source adds: Donors consisted of healthy Finnish infants (having corrective surgery for congenital heart defects). In corrective heart surgery, resections were taken, and these provided the thymus tissue. Apparent skewing of V and J gene usage characterized both thymic and blood repertoires. Related research described thymic repertoires that were highly overlapping among unrelated individuals.

The TCR comes from a boy under two years old with a congenital heart defect. V is TRBV6-1 and J is TRBJ2-1; 7 bases line up with TRBD2. Sequenced input: thymocytes. In DNA, the CDR3 is TGTGCCAGTAAGCTACGGACTAGACGCTACAATGAGCAGTTCTTC. As protein: CASKLRTRRYNEQFF.